The 32 T cell receptor beta chains below were found in one sample sequenced in a study of CD8+ T cells in alopecia areata. In each case, RNA was isolated and then reverse transcribed into cDNA as the sequencing template. Libraries were prepared by immunoSEQ multiplex PCR; TCRdb keeps only in-frame clonotypes and omits some of them. The sample consists of fewer than 250,000 clones, under 40% of them appearing once. Regarding treatment: oral pan-JAK inhibitor, 5-10 mg twice daily. This specimen consisted of CD4+ T cells sorted from blood, obtained around week 30, from a patient treated with tofacitinib. These receptors all stem from a human donor with alopecia areata.

The rearrangement links TRBV9 to TRBJ2-7; 9 bases fit TRBD1. The J segment lost 6 bases and the V segment lost 3 bases, leaving 10 bases of the junction unmatched. CDR1 and CDR2 from the germline V gene are SGDLS and YYNGEE. CDR3 size: 15 residues. The CDR3 here is CASSAVPGTGREQYF. The CDR3 DNA reads TGTGCCAGCAGCGCAGTTCCCGGGACAGGGCGCGAGCAGTACTTC. Supplemented by reference TRBV9 and TRBJ2-7, the full variable domain reads DSGVTQTPKHLITATGQRVTLRCSPRSGDLSVYWYQQSLDQGLQFLIQYYNGEERAKGNILERFSAQQFPDLHSELNLSSLELGDSALYFCASSAVPGTGREQYFGPGTRLTVT.

V is TRBV29-1 and J is TRBJ2-7; D is possibly TRBD1 or TRBD2 (6 bases each). This CDR3 is 12 amino acids long. Per germline, CDR1 SQVTM and CDR2 ANQGSEA. V was clipped by 4 bases and J by 2 bases, with 9 bases between them. The CDR3 reads CSVAGAPYEQYF. The CDR3 bases are TGCAGCGTTGCGGGGGCCCCCTACGAGCAGTACTTC.

The rearrangement links TRBV29-1 to TRBJ1-1; no clear D. This CDR3 is built from 12 residues. Germline V gene sequence: CDR1 SQVTM, CDR2 ANQGSEA. Trimming removed 4 bases from V and 3 bases from J, with 9 bases in between. CDR3 coding DNA: TGCAGCGTTGGGGATTGGGACACTGAAGCTTTCTTT. Its translation: CSVGDWDTEAFF.

This clone has just a few counts. The chain joins TRBV28 to TRBJ1-6; no firm D call. Germline-derived CDR1 and CDR2 are MDHEN and SYDVKM. The CDR3 has 15 amino acids. Between the trimmed V and J ends, which lost 6 bases and 8 bases, there was a span of 17 bases. For the CDR3, the DNA is TGTGCCAGCAGCCCCCCTCGGGGATTGGATTCACCCCTCCACTTT. It specifies CASSPPRGLDSPLHF.

This clone was detected only a few times. J is TRBJ2-7 and V is TRBV18; 7 nucleotides line up with TRBD1. The trim removed 6 bases at V and 1 base at J, leaving 6 bases unmatched. Germline CDR1 reads KGHSH; CDR2 reads LQKENI. This CDR3 has 14 residues. DNA for the CDR3: TGTGCCAGCTCTCATCCGGGACAGTCCTACGAGCAGTACTTC. Translation gives CASSHPGQSYEQYF.

The genes are TRBV15 and TRBJ1-1, with 7 nucleotides matching TRBD1. Unmatched junction bases numbered 3, after V lost 2 bases and J lost 3 bases. The CDR3 runs to 14 residues. Per germline, CDR1 LNHNV and CDR2 YYDKDF (reference sequence). The CDR3 is CATSRPTGYTEAFF. As DNA, the CDR3 is TGTGCCACCAGCAGACCGACAGGGTACACTGAAGCTTTCTTT.

This chain links TRBV9 with TRBJ2-1; D is unresolved. CDR3 length: 15 amino acids. V was shortened by 7 bases and J by 0 bases, with 14 bases between the two germline ends. Germline CDR1 SGDLS, CDR2 YYNGEE. The CDR3 nucleotides are TGTGCCAGCGGACGAGAACTACTCTCCTACAATGAGCAGTTCTTC. This gives the protein CASGRELLSYNEQFF.

The chain combines TRBV4-2 with TRBJ1-2, with unresolved D. Deletions cut 4 bases from V and 3 bases from J, with 12 bases between. Germline assignment: CDR1 LGHNA and CDR2 YNFKEQ. The length of the CDR3 is 14 residues. As DNA, the CDR3 is TGTGCCAGCAGCCCCAGAGGAATCGACTATGGCTACACCTTC. This gives the protein CASSPRGIDYGYTF.

This sequence joins TRBV6-5 and TRBJ1-6; 7 bases agree with TRBD1. The germline V gene encodes CDR1 MNHEY and CDR2 SVGAGI. The CDR3 has 13 residues. Unmatched junction bases numbered 4, after V lost 7 bases and J lost 7 bases. CDR3 protein: CASMGQTNSPLHF. The DNA of the CDR3 is TGTGCCAGCATGGGACAGACAAATTCACCCCTCCACTTT.

The chain carries TRBV28 and TRBJ1-2; 7 nucleotides agree with TRBD1. The CDR3 is 14 residues long. V lost 2 bases, J lost 7 bases, and 7 bases stayed unmatched. Germline V lookup: CDR1 MDHEN, CDR2 SYDVKM. Written as DNA, the CDR3 is TGTGCCAGCAGTTTAGCGCTACAGGGGAGTGGCTACACCTTC. Its protein is CASSLALQGSGYTF.

Concerning this clone itself: Distinct nucleotide sequences in the sample also encode this CDR3. The V and J genes are TRBV7-2 and TRBJ2-7, with D hard to call. This CDR3 is built from 13 residues. The ends were cut back, 5 bases at V and 1 base at J, with 9 bases in the middle. CDR1 and CDR2 (germline): SGHTA, FQGNSA. The CDR3 nucleotides read TGTGCCAGCAGCCGGACCTTATCCTACGAGCAGTACTTC. Translation gives CASSRTLSYEQYF.

Here the CDR3 reads CAWSGAFSKLFF. The DNA of the CDR3 is TGTGCCTGGAGCGGGGCGTTTTCAAAACTGTTTTTT. The chain is built from TRBV30 and TRBJ1-4, with D perhaps TRBD1 (5 bases). Germline V gene lookup returns CDR1 GTSNPN and CDR2 SVGIG (reference sequence). The CDR3 runs 12 residues. The V gene lost 3 bases and the J gene lost 10 bases, with 12 bases spanning the gap.

This clone was found a few times. This rearrangement joins TRBV29-1 to TRBJ1-2; possible D gene TRBD1, 6 bases. This CDR3 region has 15 residues. The V gene's germline CDR1 is SQVTM and CDR2 ANQGSEA. Between the trimmed V and J ends, which lost 7 bases and 6 bases, there was a span of 24 bases. CDR3 nucleotide sequence: TGCAGCGCCCAGGGGACGGTTCTGAACCCTCATGGCTACACCTTC. It is translated as CSAQGTVLNPHGYTF. The entire variable domain, with the rest obtained from reference TRBV29-1 and TRBJ1-2, is as follows: SAVISQKPSRDICQRGTSLTIQCQVDSQVTMMFWYRQQPGQSLTLIATANQGSEATYESGFVIDKFPISRPNLTFSTLTVSNMSPEDSSIYLCSAQGTVLNPHGYTFGSGTRLTVV.

The chain is built from TRBV11-2 and TRBJ1-2; D is uncertain. V lost 5 bases to trimming and J lost 3 bases, with 10 bases between them. The CDR3 loop spans 13 amino acids. Germline V gives CDR1 SGHAT, CDR2 FQNNGV. The CDR3 loop is CASSTYLYYGYTF. The DNA for the CDR3 is TGTGCCAGCAGCACATACCTTTACTATGGCTACACCTTC.

CDR3 region: CAWSVEGDTQYF. CDR3 DNA sequence: TGTGCCTGGAGTGTAGAGGGAGATACGCAGTATTTT. The chain links TRBV30 to TRBJ2-3; weak D call: TRBD2 (5 bases). Between the trimmed V and J ends, which lost 0 bases and 5 bases, there was a span of 6 bases. The CDR3 loop spans 12 amino acids. The germline gives CDR1 GTSNPN, CDR2 SVGIG (reference sequence). Supplemented by reference TRBV30 and TRBJ2-3, the full variable domain reads SQTIHQWPATLVQPVGSPLSLECTVEGTSNPNLYWYRQAAGRGLQLLFYSVGIGQISSEVPQNLSASRPQDRQFILSSKKLLLSDSGFYLCAWSVEGDTQYFGPGTRLTVL.

In its sample, this clone was seen a few times. V usage is TRBV7-9 and J usage is TRBJ2-5, with 9 bases that match TRBD1. The CDR3 totals 15 residues. CDR1 SEHNR and CDR2 FQNEAQ come from the germline V gene (reference sequence). The junction had 7 bases not matched to a gene; V was cut back by 3 bases and J by 5 bases. The CDR3 DNA reads TGTGCCAGCAGCTTGATCGACAGGGGGATCGAGACCCAGTACTTC. This gives the protein CASSLIDRGIETQYF.

The rearrangement uses TRBV7-9 and TRBJ2-5; 14 nucleotides line up with TRBD2. This CDR3 is built from 18 residues. The V and J ends lost 5 bases and 4 bases, in that order; junction bases with no gene match: 12. Per the germline V gene, CDR1 is SEHNR and CDR2 is FQNEAQ (reference sequence). Here the CDR3 reads CASSPGTSGSSGGETQYF. The DNA of the CDR3 is TGTGCCAGCAGCCCTGGGACTAGCGGGAGTAGCGGAGGAGAGACCCAGTACTTC.

With respect to this clone: The same CDR3 arises from other DNA sequences in this sample as well. The chain links TRBV30 to TRBJ1-6; weak D call: TRBD1 (5 bases). Germline V lookup: CDR1 GTSNPN, CDR2 SVGIG (reference sequence). The length of the CDR3 is 13 residues. Trimming cost V 3 bases and J 4 bases, with 7 bases left between them. The CDR3 spells CAWRGDYNSPLHF. The CDR3 DNA follows: TGTGCCTGGAGAGGGGATTATAATTCACCCCTCCACTTT.

Only a few counts were recorded for this clone. The chain couples TRBV10-2 to TRBJ1-5; D uncertain. Deletions cut 5 bases from V and 3 bases from J, with 8 bases between. Germline CDR1 WSHSY, CDR2 SAAADI. The CDR3 extends over 13 amino acids. The CDR3 region is CASSQQANQPQHF. The DNA for the CDR3 is TGCGCCAGCAGTCAGCAGGCCAATCAGCCCCAGCATTTT.

In its sample, this clone was seen a few times. The chain combines TRBV7-3 with TRBJ2-7; 9 positions match TRBD1. The CDR3 is made up of 14 amino acids. CDR1 and CDR2 from the germline V gene are SGHTA and FQGTGA. V dropped 7 bases and J dropped 0; count of bases not matched to a gene: 4. The CDR3 sequence is CASKVQGASYEQYF. The CDR3 nucleotides read TGTGCCAGCAAGGTACAGGGGGCCTCCTACGAGCAGTACTTC.

This clone turned up a few times. The rearrangement joins TRBV7-9 to TRBJ1-1; 7 nucleotides match TRBD1. V trimming: 5 bases; J trimming: 1 base; junction bases outside the gene matches: 10. The germline V gene encodes CDR1 SEHNR and CDR2 FQNEAQ (reference sequence). This CDR3 spans 16 amino acids. In DNA, the CDR3 is TGTGCCAGCAGCCAAACGACAGGGCGGGAGAACACTGAAGCTTTCTTT. Amino acids: CASSQTTGRENTEAFF.

V and J are TRBV27 and TRBJ2-3; TRBD2 matches 9 bases. CDR1 MNHEY and CDR2 SMNVEV come from the germline V gene (reference sequence). The CDR3 consists of 15 residues. V dropped 3 bases and J dropped 0; count of bases not matched to a gene: 1. The CDR3 region is CASSLGLASTDTQYF. The CDR3, as DNA: TGTGCCAGCAGTTTGGGACTAGCCAGCACAGATACGCAGTATTTT.

The CDR3 nucleotides read TGTGCCATAACGGTTGATTTGAACACTGAAGCTTTCTTT. It translates to CAITVDLNTEAFF. The genes are TRBV2 and TRBJ1-1; D ambiguous. The ends were cut back, 10 bases at V and 0 bases at J, with 12 bases in the middle. The CDR3 extends over 13 amino acids. Germline V gene sequence: CDR1 SNHLY, CDR2 FYNNEI.

The V and J genes are TRBV30 and TRBJ1-1, with 9 bases identical to TRBD1. V lost 3 bases to trimming and J lost 5 bases; unmatched junction nucleotides: 4. CDR1 and CDR2 from the germline V gene are GTSNPN and SVGIG (reference sequence). The CDR3 is 13 residues long. CDR3 nucleotides: TGTGCCTGGAGCGGGACAGGGAGGACTGAAGCTTTCTTT. Its protein product is CAWSGTGRTEAFF.

The genes are TRBV6-1 and TRBJ1-2; D may be TRBD1 (5 bases). The CDR3 spans 15 residues. CDR1 and CDR2 from the germline V gene are MNHNS and SASEGT. V was cut by 8 bases and J by 5 bases, with 21 bases left in between. The CDR3 DNA reads TGTGCCAGCCTTCCTCAGACAGTTGGGTCTTATGGCTACACCTTC. Translated, it gives CASLPQTVGSYGYTF.

V gene TRBV19 combines with J gene TRBJ2-7; D might be TRBD1 (5 bases). With 1 base removed from V and 1 base from J, the gap between germline ends came to 8 bases. The CDR3 covers 14 residues. The germline V gene encodes CDR1 LNHDA and CDR2 SQIVND (reference sequence). The DNA of the CDR3 is TGTGCCAGTAGTATAGGGGGCAGATCCTACGAGCAGTACTTC. It codes for CASSIGGRSYEQYF.

This chain uses TRBV7-2 with TRBJ2-1; possibly TRBD1 for D (6 bases). The CDR3 has 16 residues. Germline-derived CDR1 and CDR2 are SGHTA and FQGNSA. V was shortened by 2 bases and J by 3 bases, with 14 bases between the two germline ends. This CDR3 reads CASSLRDTGIYNEQFF. The DNA for the CDR3 is TGTGCCAGCAGCTTACGGGACACAGGTATCTACAATGAGCAGTTCTTC.

The chain employs TRBV4-3 and TRBJ2-1; a weak D match, TRBD2 (6 bases). Trimming stripped 6 bases from V and 0 bases from J, with 15 bases between. This CDR3 is 16 amino acids long. The germline V gene encodes CDR1 LGHNA and CDR2 YSLEER. CDR3 coding DNA: TGCGCCAGCAGTCAATTAGCGGCGATCTCCTACAATGAGCAGTTCTTC. It encodes CASSQLAAISYNEQFF.

The chain uses TRBV5-1 and TRBJ2-5, with D possibly being TRBD1 (5 bases). The germline gives CDR1 SGHRS, CDR2 YFSETQ. Trimming took 0 bases from V and 4 from J, leaving 10 bases between them. This CDR3 contains 14 residues. CDR3 DNA sequence: TGCGCCAGCAGCTTGGAGCAGGGTGGAGAGACCCAGTACTTC. This gives the protein CASSLEQGGETQYF.

This clone was found a few times. V is TRBV5-1 and J is TRBJ2-3; D remains unclear. The CDR3 has 15 residues. CDR1 and CDR2 from the germline V gene are SGHRS and YFSETQ. V lost 0 bases to trimming and J lost 0 bases, with 8 bases between them. The CDR3 is CASSLESQSTDTQYF. CDR3 DNA: TGCGCCAGCAGCTTGGAATCACAAAGCACAGATACGCAGTATTTT.

This clone has just a few counts. The V gene is TRBV30, the J gene TRBJ2-1; D is possibly TRBD2 (6 bases). Per germline, CDR1 GTSNPN and CDR2 SVGIG (reference sequence). This CDR3 region has 16 residues. Trimming removed 0 bases at V and 4 bases at J, with 16 bases between. The CDR3, as DNA: TGTGCCTGGAGTGTAGGGACTCTAATTTATTACAATGAGCAGTTCTTC. Amino acid sequence: CAWSVGTLIYYNEQFF.

This chain uses TRBV6-1 with TRBJ2-6; 7 bases are a match to TRBD1. This CDR3 spans 19 amino acids. The ends lost 4 bases at V and 0 bases at J; junction bases unmatched: 12. Germline CDR1 MNHNS, CDR2 SASEGT. CDR3 region: CASSATRDSFPSGANVLTF. The CDR3 nucleotides are TGTGCCAGCAGTGCGACCCGGGACAGCTTTCCCTCTGGGGCCAACGTCCTGACTTTC.